Below, 6 T cell receptor beta chains from the same sample are listed, as sequenced in a study of T-cell memory formation after mild COVID-19. TCRdb fed the 5' RACE reads into MiXCR, producing one record per CDR3 protein. The table shows under 600,000 distinct CDR3 sequences, with roughly 22% occurring only once. The sequenced sample was PBMCs or a T cell subset sorted from them (not recorded which). The receptors originated from an adult woman who had mild COVID-19 (a few samples of this study predate the infection). Cell type and time point are not known.

CDR3 in DNA: TGTGCCAGCAGCCTGGCCTCTGGCTACGCCCAAGAGACCCAGTACTTC. Its protein is CASSLASGYAQETQYF. This chain links TRBV3-1 with TRBJ2-5; no reliable D call. The V gene lost 4 bases and the J gene lost 1 base, with 16 bases spanning the gap. The CDR3 covers 16 residues. Per germline, CDR1 LGHDT and CDR2 YNNKEL (reference sequence).

A few counts support this clonotype. This chain links TRBV10-1 with TRBJ2-1; the match to TRBD2 covers 12 bases. This CDR3 comprises 18 residues. Losses at the gene ends were 0 bases for V and 2 bases for J; bases not matched to a gene: 5. Germline assignment: CDR1 WNHNN and CDR2 SYGVQD (reference sequence). This chain's CDR3 is CASSESASGRVPYNEQFF. The CDR3 DNA reads as TGCGCCAGCAGTGAGTCGGCTAGCGGGAGGGTCCCCTACAATGAGCAGTTCTTC.

This clonotype occurred a few times. The chain uses TRBV20-1 and TRBJ2-1; 13 nucleotides agree with TRBD2. The trim removed 4 bases at V and 7 bases at J, leaving 7 bases unmatched. The CDR3 extends over 15 amino acids. The germline CDR1 and CDR2 sequences are DFQATT and SNEGSKA (reference sequence). The CDR3 DNA sequence: TGCAGTGCTATAGTAACTAGCGGGGGGGCGAATGAGCAGTTCTTC. Protein sequence: CSAIVTSGGANEQFF.

Only a few counts were recorded for this clonotype. The chain employs TRBV4-3 and TRBJ2-7; D is uncertain. V dropped 1 base and J dropped 7 bases, with 14 bases sitting between them. The CDR3 sequence is 14 residues long. Germline CDR1 and CDR2: LGHNA and YSLEER. The CDR3 loop reads CASSQVGSPREQYF. The DNA for the CDR3 is TGCGCCAGCAGCCAAGTGGGGTCCCCTAGGGAGCAGTACTTC.

This clonotype was counted only a few times. V gene TRBV5-1 combines with J gene TRBJ2-7, with TRBD1 as a possible D gene (6 bases). The CDR3 is 14 amino acids. CDR1 is SGHRS, CDR2 YFSETQ, per germline. V was cut by 5 bases and J by 0 bases, with 12 bases left in between. The CDR3 DNA reads TGCGCCAGCAGTCCCACAGGGATCTCCTACGAGCAGTACTTC. Translating it yields CASSPTGISYEQYF.

The chain joins TRBV18 to TRBJ1-6; weak D call: TRBD1 (6 bases). This CDR3 contains 14 residues. Trimming stripped 3 bases from V and 5 bases from J, with 8 bases between. The germline V gene encodes CDR1 KGHSH and CDR2 LQKENI. The CDR3 here is CASSPDSDNSPLHF. As DNA, the CDR3 is TGTGCCAGCTCACCGGACAGCGATAATTCACCCCTCCACTTT.